The entry below gives a single T cell receptor (beta chain) sequence along with its context. Its specificity is unknown. TCRdb reprocessed the reads with MiXCR, giving one entry per CDR3 protein. The sample records under 150,000 distinct CDR3 sequences, roughly a quarter being singletons. The CDR3 spans 13 residues. Germline V gene lookup returns CDR1 DFQATT and CDR2 SNEGSKA (reference sequence). The trim removed 1 base at V and 9 bases at J, leaving 5 bases unmatched. The data derive from a study of T cell repertoires in cytomegalovirus infection. Study summary: Indications of both CMV infection and matching HLA type were provided by public TCR beta signatures. Overall study findings and caveats: Individuals carrying CMV plus the relevant HLA were identified by cumulative frequency of public TCR beta families.

The chain has TRBV20-1 and TRBJ2-5; 10 bases map to TRBD2. The receptor's source is a human donor in good health (CMV status not recorded). Some clones in this sample may be carry-over from other donors' samples. Material: PBMCs, sequenced either directly or after in vitro stimulation (not recorded which). This chain's CDR3 is CSARVPSGRSQYF. CDR3 bases: TGCAGTGCTAGAGTCCCTAGCGGGAGATCCCAGTACTTC.